This TCR beta chain was obtained from a study of T cell changes during pregnancy in multiple sclerosis (dated by TCRdb to the late 2010s). Background on the whole study: Changes in the T cell repertoire over the course of pregnancy were examined in this study in women with multiple sclerosis.

The library was obtained by the immunoSEQ multiplex PCR assay. TCRdb provides this immuneACCESS table in a form limited to in-frame rearrangements. Some clones are lacking; in checked studies, under half of them reflect an unresolved V gene, and why the rest are absent is not known. This sample lists over 45,000 clones; less than 95% were detected once. Of the sample, 2% to 2.5% falls within the top ten clones. For this clone: The clone's antigen remains unknown. Base qualities are not provided; no much larger clone lies one nucleotide away.

Taken from cysteine to phenylalanine, the CDR3 has 13 residues. Left in the record is the CDR3 DNA by itself, 39 bases read in frame from the first base. V is clipped by 6 bases and J by 0 bases, and the sequence between their germline boundaries is 7 bases long. CDR1 ENHRY and CDR2 SYGVKD were looked up in the germline V gene. Source: peripheral blood, taken in the first trimester of pregnancy. The chain joins TRBV10-3 to TRBJ2-3; the D gene assignment is ambiguous. The receptor was derived from a female donor in good health, enrolled as a control in a pregnancy study. The DNA is TGTGCCATCAGAACCGGGAGCACAGATACGCAGTATTTT. Its amino acids are CAIRTGSTDTQYF.